The T cell receptor (beta chain) described here comes from a study of vaccination effects on CD4 cells after COVID-19. V was clipped by 8 bases and J by 7 bases, with 2 bases between them. This CDR3 comprises 8 residues. Germline V lookup: CDR1 MDHEN, CDR2 SYDVKM. TCRdb's table, derived via immunoSEQ multiplex PCR, lists solely in-frame clones and lacks some. Altogether 65,000 to 95,000 clones are present, under 85% being singletons, with the ten largest covering over 0.95%. Notes on this clone: Its antigen is still unknown.

Expansion with viral peptide pools was applied to antigen-specific CD4+ T cells by the ViraFEST assay prior to sequencing. The culture ran for approximately nine days before CD4+ T cells were isolated. Participants each got two BNT162b2 or mRNA-1273 vaccine doses. According to the study, vaccine recipients showed no prior SARS-CoV-2 infection and negative nucleocapsid antibodies. Peptides at about 10 ug/ml and IL-2 at 10 IU/ml were added to two million PBMC per well. In the cultures, half the medium was exchanged for IL-2 medium on days 3 and 7. The chain has TRBV28 and TRBJ1-2; D gene ambiguous. The TCR was taken from a human donor who received a COVID-19 vaccine. This specimen was CD4+ T cells from PBMCs cultured with HCoV-OC43 spike peptides, taken after COVID-19 vaccination. Subset: HCoV-OC43 spike overlapping peptide pool stimulation. The CDR3 is CASFGYTF. The CDR3, as DNA: TGTGCCAGCTTTGGCTACACCTTC.